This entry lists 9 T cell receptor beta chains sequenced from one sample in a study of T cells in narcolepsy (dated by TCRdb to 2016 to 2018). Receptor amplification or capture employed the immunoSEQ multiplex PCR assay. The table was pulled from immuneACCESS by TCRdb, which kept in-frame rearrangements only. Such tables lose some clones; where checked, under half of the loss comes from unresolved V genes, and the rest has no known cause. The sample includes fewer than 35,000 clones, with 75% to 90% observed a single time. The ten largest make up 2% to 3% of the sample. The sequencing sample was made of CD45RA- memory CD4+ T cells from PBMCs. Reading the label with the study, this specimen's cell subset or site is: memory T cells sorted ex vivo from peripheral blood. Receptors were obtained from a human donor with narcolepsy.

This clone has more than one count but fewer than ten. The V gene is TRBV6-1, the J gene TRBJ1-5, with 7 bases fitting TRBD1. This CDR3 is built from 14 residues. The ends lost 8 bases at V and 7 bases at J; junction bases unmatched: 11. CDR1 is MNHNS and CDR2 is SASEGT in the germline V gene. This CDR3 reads CASLPTGLGQPQHF. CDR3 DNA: TGTGCCAGCCTACCGACAGGGCTCGGCCAGCCCCAGCATTTT.

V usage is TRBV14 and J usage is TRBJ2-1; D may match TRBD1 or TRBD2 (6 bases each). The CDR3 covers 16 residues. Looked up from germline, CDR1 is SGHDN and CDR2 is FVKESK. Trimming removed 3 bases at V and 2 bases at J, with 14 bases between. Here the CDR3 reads CASSHPSGAAYNEQFF. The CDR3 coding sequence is TGTGCCAGCAGCCACCCCTCGGGGGCCGCCTACAATGAGCAGTTCTTC.

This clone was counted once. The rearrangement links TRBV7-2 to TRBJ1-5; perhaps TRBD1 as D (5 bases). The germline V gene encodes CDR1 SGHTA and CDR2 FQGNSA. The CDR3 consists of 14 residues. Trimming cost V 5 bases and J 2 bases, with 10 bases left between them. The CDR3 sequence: CASSRGGGNQPQHF. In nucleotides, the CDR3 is TGTGCCAGCAGCCGAGGAGGGGGCAATCAGCCCCAGCATTTT.

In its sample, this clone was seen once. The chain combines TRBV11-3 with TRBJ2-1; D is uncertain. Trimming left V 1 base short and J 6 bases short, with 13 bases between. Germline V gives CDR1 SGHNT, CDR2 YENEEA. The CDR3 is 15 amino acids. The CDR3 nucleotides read TGTGCCAGCAGCTTAGGACCCGAAGGCGGCAATGAGCAGTTCTTC. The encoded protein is CASSLGPEGGNEQFF.

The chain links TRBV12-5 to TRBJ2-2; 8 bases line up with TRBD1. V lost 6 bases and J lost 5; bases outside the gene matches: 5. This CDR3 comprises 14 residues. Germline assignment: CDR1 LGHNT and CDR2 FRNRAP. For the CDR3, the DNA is TGTGCTAGTGGCCTGACAGGGGAAACCGGGGAGCTGTTTTTT. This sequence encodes CASGLTGETGELFF.

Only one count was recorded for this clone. The CDR3 here is CASSSLGMNTEAFF. The DNA of the CDR3 is TGTGCCAGCAGCTCGTTGGGGATGAACACTGAAGCTTTCTTT. The gene calls are TRBV7-8 and TRBJ1-1; D gene uncertain. The V and J ends lost 4 bases and 0 bases respectively, with 9 bases between them. CDR3 length: 14 residues. Germline V gives CDR1 SGHVS, CDR2 FQNEAQ. Full variable domain (remainder filled in from reference TRBV7-8 and TRBJ1-1): GAGVSQSPRYKVAKRGQDVALRCDPISGHVSLFWYQQALGQGPEFLTYFQNEAQLDKSGLPSDRFFAERPEGSVSTLKIQRTQQEDSAVYLCASSSLGMNTEAFFGQGTRLTVV.

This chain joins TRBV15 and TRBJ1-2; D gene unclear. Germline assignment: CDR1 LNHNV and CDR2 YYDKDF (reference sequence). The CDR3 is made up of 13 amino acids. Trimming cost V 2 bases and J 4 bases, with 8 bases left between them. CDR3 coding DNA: TGTGCCACCAGCAGACAGGAGGGCTATGGCTACACCTTC. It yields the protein CATSRQEGYGYTF. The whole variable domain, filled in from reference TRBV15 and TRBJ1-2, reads DAMVIQNPRYQVTQFGKPVTLSCSQTLNHNVMYWYQQKSSQAPKLLFHYYDKDFNNEADTPDNFQSRRPNTSFCFLDIRSPGLGDTAMYLCATSRQEGYGYTFGSGTRLTVV.

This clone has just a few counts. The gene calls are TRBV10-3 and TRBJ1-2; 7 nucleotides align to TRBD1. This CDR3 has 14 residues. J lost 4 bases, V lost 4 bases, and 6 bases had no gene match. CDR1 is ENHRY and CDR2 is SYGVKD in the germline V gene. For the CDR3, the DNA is TGTGCCATCAGTGGGAACGACAGGGCCTATGGCTACACCTTC. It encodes CAISGNDRAYGYTF.

The CDR3 bases are TGCAGTGCACCGACAGAGTCTGAAGCTTTCTTT. Amino acid sequence: CSAPTESEAFF. This chain joins TRBV20-1 and TRBJ1-1, with a tentative D call TRBD1 (5 bases). Germline V CDR1 and CDR2: DFQATT, SNEGSKA (reference sequence). This CDR3 comprises 11 residues. Trimming removed 6 bases at V and 6 bases at J, with 11 bases between.